Here is one TCR beta chain with its context. No count is recorded, yet this clonotype rates as medium-sized (0.01 to 0.1%) from its frequency. It has no known antigen specificity. This entry is derived from a study of diagnostic markers for celiac disease (dated by TCRdb to 2019 to 2021). Sequencing instrument: Illumina MiSeq. Through TCRdb reprocessing, the reads give one entry per CDR3 protein sequence; DNA is omitted. The table of this sample itemizes about 3,600 distinct CDR3 sequences. The biggest ten clones account for 9% to 10% of the sample. Per the germline V gene, SGHDT is the CDR1 and YYEEEE is the CDR2. Spanning cysteine to phenylalanine, the CDR3 consists of 14 amino acids. No DNA is listed.

The sequenced sample consisted of either unsorted cells or a sorted T cell fraction (not recorded which). The V gene is TRBV5-6 and the J gene is TRBJ1-1. The sequence derives from a human donor. This table probably holds off-target reads from a library built for another chain. The CDR3 in this case is CASSLVPEGTEAFF.